Listed below are T cell receptor beta chains from one sample, sequenced in a study of blood T cell repertoires in COVID-19. Repertoires were generated with immunoSEQ multiplex PCR, while TCRdb's copy carries only in-frame clones and drops some. Among 200,000 to 250,000 clones listed, approximately 78% were seen once. Sequences were obtained from peripheral blood. The receptor source for this set is a woman in her 70s with COVID-19, enrolled during active disease. Both conserved end residues are part of each CDR3. The order of the fields is clone size, CDR3 length, D gene, V gene, J gene, CDR3 DNA, CDR3 protein. The D gene is left open where the match is weak. The size field is filled for only some rows; it gives once, few, many or a size class.

NA	15	NA	TRBV19	TRBJ1-2	TGTGCCAGTAGTATCCTCCACAGATTAGGATCTGGCTACACCTTC	CASSILHRLGSGYTF
NA	14	NA	TRBV6-5	TRBJ1-6	TGTGCCAGTTCCTGGACCGGGGAGAATTCACCCCTCCACTTT	CASSWTGENSPLHF
NA	14	TRBD2	TRBV10-2	TRBJ2-7	TGCGCCAGCAGCCTAGCGGGAGGGCCTGGGGAGCAGTACTTC	CASSLAGGPGEQYF
NA	14	NA	TRBV6-2/TRBV6-3	TRBJ1-1	TGTGCCAGCAGTCAACAGGGCCCTGGAACTGAAGCTTTCTTT	CASSQQGPGTEAFF
NA	13	NA	TRBV6-5	TRBJ1-3	TGTGCCAGCAGACCGGGTGCAGGAAACACCATATATTTT	CASRPGAGNTIYF
few	18	NA	TRBV2	TRBJ2-7	TGTGCCAGCAGTGATCTCCTACCCGCGAGACGGGGTTCCTACGAGCAGTACTTC	CASSDLLPARRGSYEQYF
NA	16	NA	TRBV14	TRBJ1-1	TGTGCCAGCAGCCCTTGGGGGGGCGAAATGAACACTGAAGCTTTCTTT	CASSPWGGEMNTEAFF
NA	15	TRBD1	TRBV10-2	TRBJ2-7	TGCGCCAGCAGTGAGGGACAGGCCTGGGCCTACGAGCAGTACTTC	CASSEGQAWAYEQYF
few	15	NA	TRBV6-2/TRBV6-3	TRBJ1-2	TGTGCCAGCAGTGGCCGCTCGGGGACACCCTATGGCTACACCTTC	CASSGRSGTPYGYTF
NA	15	TRBD1	TRBV19	TRBJ1-5	TGTGCCAGTAGTAAAAGGGACAGGGGTGATCAGCCCCAGCATTTT	CASSKRDRGDQPQHF
NA	13	TRBD1	TRBV30	TRBJ2-4	TGTGCCTGGAGTGTACAGGGGGTAAACATTCAGTACTTC	CAWSVQGVNIQYF
NA	14	TRBD1	TRBV28	TRBJ2-7	TGTGCCAGCAGGGCGGGACAGGGTGAATACGAGCAGTACTTC	CASRAGQGEYEQYF
NA	15	NA	TRBV5-1	TRBJ2-2	TGCGCCAGCAGCTTGTCGGGAGAATACACCGGGGAGCTGTTTTTT	CASSLSGEYTGELFF
NA	14	NA	TRBV5-1	TRBJ1-1	TGCGCCAGCAGCTTGGAGCGGGGGCACACTGAAGCTTTCTTT	CASSLERGHTEAFF
few	14	NA	TRBV9	TRBJ2-2	TGTGCCAGCAGCGTGGAGCCTAGAACCGGGGAGCTGTTTTTT	CASSVEPRTGELFF
once	15	NA	TRBV5-4	TRBJ2-1	TGTGCCAGCAGCTTGGTTGGGGCCCGGGCTAATGAGCAGTTCTTC	CASSLVGARANEQFF
NA	17	NA	TRBV3-1/TRBV3-2	TRBJ2-1	TGTGCCAGCAGCCAAGAAGGGGGGCAGGGGGATCGCAATGAGCAGTTCTTC	CASSQEGGQGDRNEQFF
NA	15	NA	TRBV29-1	TRBJ1-1	TGCAGCGTTGCTGGGAAAGGAGGGCCCGCCACTGAAGCTTTCTTT	CSVAGKGGPATEAFF
NA	13	NA	TRBV19	TRBJ1-4	TGTGCCAGTAGCCTAAGAGATGGTGAAAAACTGTTTTTT	CASSLRDGEKLFF
NA	14	NA	TRBV7-2	TRBJ2-1	TGTGCCAGCAGCTCTAAGTCAGGATCACTGGAGCAGTTCTTC	CASSSKSGSLEQFF
NA	16	NA	TRBV24-1	TRBJ2-3	TGTGCCACCAGTGATTACCGACAGGCTAGCACAGATACGCAGTATTTT	CATSDYRQASTDTQYF
NA	13	NA	TRBV10-3	TRBJ1-2	TGTGCCATCAGAGTTGGGCCAGGCTATGGCTACACCTTC	CAIRVGPGYGYTF
once	14	NA	TRBV6-2/TRBV6-3	TRBJ2-2	TGTGCCAGCAGTTACTCGCGCCTCACCGGGGAGCTGTTTTTT	CASSYSRLTGELFF
many	15	NA	TRBV19	TRBJ2-7	TGTGCCAGTAGTATTAGCGCCTGGGGTTCTTACGAGCAGTACTTC	CASSISAWGSYEQYF
NA	14	NA	TRBV19	TRBJ2-7	TGTGCCAGTAGTCGGCAGGGGTCCTCCTACGAGCAGTACTTC	CASSRQGSSYEQYF
few	17	TRBD2	TRBV5-6	TRBJ2-5	TGTGCCAGCAGCTTGTTCGGGACTAGCGGGCGACAAGAGACCCAGTACTTC	CASSLFGTSGRQETQYF
NA	15	NA	TRBV7-2	TRBJ2-3	TGTGCCAGCAGCGGGTTCAGCGGGAGCACAGATACGCAGTATTTT	CASSGFSGSTDTQYF
NA	16	TRBD2	TRBV5-5	TRBJ2-5	TGTGCCAGCAGCTCAACCGGGGGGTTGTACCAAGAGACCCAGTACTTC	CASSSTGGLYQETQYF
NA	14	NA	TRBV19	TRBJ1-2	TGTGCCAGTAGCCTGTCTCAGGGAAATGGTGGCTACACCTTC	CASSLSQGNGGYTF